This T cell receptor (beta chain) was identified in a study of T cells in Graves' hyperthyroidism and ophthalmopathy. The germline gives CDR1 SNHLY, CDR2 FYNNEI. CDR3 length equals 14 residues. Losses at the gene ends were 7 bases for V and 4 bases for J; bases not matched to a gene: 5. RNA transcripts provided the source from which TCR beta CDR3 regions were amplified. Researchers ran a first-round RT-PCR on the TCR CDR3 using the HTBI primer set. TCRdb ran MiXCR on the multiplex PCR reads and lists one entry per CDR3 protein. The sample holds around 600,000 distinct CDR3 sequences, roughly 14% seen once. Calling Graves' hyperthyroidism stable meant ophthalmopathy did not progress within 18 months. Participants, patients aged 18 to 65, had newly diagnosed hyperthyroidism with a duration under 2 months. There are many counts of this clonotype.

The chain has TRBV2 and TRBJ2-5; TRBD2 matches at 11 bases. The clonotype originates from a woman between 25 and 40 years old with Graves' hyperthyroidism. The sequenced material came from blood. The CDR3 reads CASTLLAGAETQYF. The CDR3, as DNA: TGTGCCAGCACCCTACTAGCGGGAGCAGAGACCCAGTACTTC.